This entry lists 3 T cell receptor beta chains sequenced from one sample in a study of blood T cell repertoires in COVID-19. The protocol was immunoSEQ multiplex PCR, while the TCRdb copy is restricted to in-frame clones and leaves out a portion. The repertoire consists of under 450,000 clones, with 89% occurring once and the leading ten covering around 1.5%. The sequenced sample was peripheral blood. Every receptor here comes from a woman between 40 and 55 years old with COVID-19, enrolled during active disease.

The J gene is TRBJ1-6, the V gene TRBV19; weak D call: TRBD1 (5 bases). Germline CDR1 LNHDA, CDR2 SQIVND (reference sequence). The CDR3 is made up of 14 amino acids. Trimming took off 11 bases at V and 6 bases at J, with 17 bases between the two ends. The CDR3 sequence is CASRPRQTNSPLHF. For the CDR3, the DNA is TGTGCCTCCAGGCCGAGACAGACTAATTCACCCCTCCACTTT. The variable domain in full, with the rest retrieved from reference TRBV19 and TRBJ1-6, is DGGITQSPKYLFRKEGQNVTLSCEQNLNHDAMYWYRQDPGQGLRLIYYSQIVNDFQKGDIAEGYSVSREKKESFPLTVTSAQKNPTAFYLCASRPRQTNSPLHFGNGTRLTVT.

The rearrangement links TRBV2 to TRBJ1-5; TRBD1 matches at 7 bases. V was clipped by 4 bases and J by 1 base; unmatched bases: 4. Looked up from germline, CDR1 is SNHLY and CDR2 is FYNNEI. CDR3 length: 15 residues. Here the CDR3 DNA reads TGTGCCAGCAGTGTTGGGACAGCGAGCAATCAGCCCCAGCATTTT. Amino acid sequence: CASSVGTASNQPQHF.

The J gene is TRBJ2-7, the V gene TRBV29-1; D may be TRBD1 (5 bases). In germline, CDR1 is SQVTM, CDR2 ANQGSEA. The CDR3 has 11 residues. The germline V and J ends were trimmed by 3 bases and 9 bases, with 12 bases remaining between them. Here the CDR3 DNA reads TGCAGCGTTGACCAGGGTCAGGGGCAGTACTTC. It specifies CSVDQGQGQYF.